This T cell receptor (beta chain) was sequenced during a study of blood T cell repertoires in COVID-19. Study-wide context: Material from acute and convalescent COVID-19 was sourced from the United States, Italy and Spain. PBMCs, B-cell-depleted T cells, or T cells provided the cDNA or gDNA that made up the material.

Here immunoSEQ multiplex PCR was the method, and the copy in TCRdb shows in-frame clones only, minus some. The data hold approximately 110,000 clones, with roughly 80% observed a single time. This clone was found a few times. The CDR3 covers 14 residues. V shed 0 bases and J shed 5 bases, with 7 bases lying between them. Germline-derived CDR1 and CDR2 are MGHDK and SYGVNS. The chain joins TRBV25-1 to TRBJ2-2, with D hard to call. This clonotype was obtained from a woman aged 70-85 years with acute or convalescent COVID-19. The sequencing sample was made of peripheral blood. The CDR3 DNA reads as TGTGCCAGCAGTGAATATATCAGGACCGGGGAGCTGTTTTTT. This sequence encodes CASSEYIRTGELFF.